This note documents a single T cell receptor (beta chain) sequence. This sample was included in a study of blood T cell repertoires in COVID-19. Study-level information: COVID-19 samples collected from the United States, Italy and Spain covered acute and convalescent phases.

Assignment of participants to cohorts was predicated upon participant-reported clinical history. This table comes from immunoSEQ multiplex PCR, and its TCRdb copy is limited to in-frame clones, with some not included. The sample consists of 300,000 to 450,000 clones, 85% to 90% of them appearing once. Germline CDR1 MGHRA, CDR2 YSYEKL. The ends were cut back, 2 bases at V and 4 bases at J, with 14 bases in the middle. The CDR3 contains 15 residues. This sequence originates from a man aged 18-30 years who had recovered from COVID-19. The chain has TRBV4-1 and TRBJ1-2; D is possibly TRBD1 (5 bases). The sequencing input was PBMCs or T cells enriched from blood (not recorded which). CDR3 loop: CASSQQGSGAYGYTF. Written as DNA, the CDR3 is TGCGCCAGCAGCCAACAGGGCTCTGGGGCCTATGGCTACACCTTC.